This T cell receptor beta chain appears in the sequencing data of a study of cytomegalovirus exposure and HLA in healthy donors (dated by TCRdb to the late 2010s). About the investigation overall: According to an earlier analysis of several hundred of the donors, about 179 million T cells yielded 117 million unique TCR beta sequences and more than 250 Gb of sequence data. About 300 gigabases of sequencing data and 70 million to 100 million unique TCR sequences were included in an early release covering around 650 HLA-typed donors. Of the roughly 400 genotyped donors, over 65% fell in the genetic ancestry cluster associated with self-reported Caucasian donors. The study aimed to test whether signatures of past pathogen exposure could be identified by cataloging public T cell receptors. Using immunosequencing, the study profiled T cell repertoires from 640 or so subjects and related those repertoires to cytomegalovirus serostatus. Along with the roughly 700-subject first cohort, a separate validation cohort of over 90 different subjects was used. To predict cytomegalovirus infection status, the study combined high-throughput TCR immunosequencing, statistical association of individual TCRs with disease status, and machine learning. In a later analysis, previously published TCR beta repertoires from some 640 donors were re-analyzed and high-resolution HLA genotyping was added so that TCR occurrence patterns could be studied. Rather than using new phenotypic data, the later analysis identified candidate immune exposures from TCR beta sequences and from how often those sequences occurred across donors. An earlier analysis of approximately 580 of the donors used high-throughput TCR beta sequencing to judge whether each TCR beta V gene segment behaved as functional or pseudogenic. Donor age, sex, ethnicity and CMV serostatus were collected together with the repertoire data. A later genetic analysis used genome-wide SNP genotypes for about three fifths of the 666 donors, treating that subset as a discovery cohort. Every discovery cohort repertoire had been produced on one sequencing platform. HLA typing covered class I and class II loci at four-digit resolution. Typing coverage differed by locus: A, B, C, DRB1 and DQB1 were typed in about 620-630 donors, DQA1 in around 500, DPA1 in around 610, and DPB1 in around 440. Because of strong linkage in the cohort, four or five DR-DQ haplotypes were treated as single units for association and clustering. Among roughly 400 genotyped donors of the cohort, an average of 235,054 unique TCR beta nucleotide sequences were sequenced per donor, 15% to 20% of them non-productive. The paper's findings and limits, for the study overall: In a later analysis, HLA-associated TCR beta chains showed more clonal expansion and lower generation probabilities than non-associated chains that were equally common. The only immune exposure information available for the cohort was CMV serostatus. A later analysis found that TCR association rates varied across HLA loci, with DRB1 alleles showing the most associated TCRs and HLA-C alleles the fewest. The earlier analysis of nearly 600 of the donors excluded roughly 17 rarely observed V segments, including chromosome 9 orphons, because counts were too low. Most CMV-associated TCR beta chains appeared to be HLA-restricted in a later analysis, and the HLA associations seemed to be driven largely by CMV exposure. Correlated functional status among segregating V segments might be attributable to linkage disequilibrium, but an unknown experimental factor could not be ruled out. In a later analysis, several top co-occurrence clusters were reported to appear linked to parvovirus B19, influenza, CMV and Epstein-Barr virus. Strong co-occurrence of HLA alleles, especially DR and DQ, made assigning TCR associations to individual alleles difficult. A few of the identified cytomegalovirus-associated TCR beta chains were confirmed in vitro to be specific for cytomegalovirus antigens. Across donors, most TCR sequences were observed very rarely, whereas some public TCRs were present in many individuals. The study listed 164 TCR beta chains as associated with cytomegalovirus. A further reported finding was that TCR beta sequences accurately predicted the HLA-A and HLA-B alleles for most subjects in the first cohort. The classifier was reported to diagnose cytomegalovirus status with high specificity and sensitivity in both the original cohort and the validation cohort. Because some donors lacked HLA typing at each locus, the association tests relied only on the typed subset. A group of highly shared sequence variants was considered likely to be a technical artifact of the sequencing pipeline. According to the authors, the approach could potentially be generalized to other disease states and immunological phenotypes. In a later genetic analysis, fewer N-insertions in productive TCRs were reported among donors in an Asian-associated ancestry cluster than the approximately 710-donor mean. Broadly in line with IMGT annotations, most TCR beta V segments showed up in productive rearrangements about 87% or about 30% of the time in an earlier analysis of several hundred of the donors. Roughly uniform sequencing depth across donors was assumed in presence/absence analyses, although this assumption may not hold. In a later genetic analysis, a missense DCLRE1C variant was associated with V-gene and J-gene trimming of TCR beta chains, and the association was replicated in an independent cohort. A later analysis associated approximately 17,000 TCR beta sequences with specific HLA alleles at a false discovery rate of 0.05. This cohort had only TCR beta chains sequenced, and the lack of alpha or paired-chain data limited which features could be detected.

This clone showed up just a few times. This clone's antigen is unknown. Base qualities are missing; no much larger clone stands one base away. The cohort was made up of 500 to 800 healthy bone marrow donors. All cohort members were sampled while nominally healthy, although unrecorded immune exposures were likely present. The donor was CMV seropositive and was included in the group of almost 300 seropositive cohort members. Each donor provided a peripheral blood sample, and peripheral blood mononuclear cells were used for TCR beta sequencing. The Qiagen DNeasy Blood Extraction Kit was used to extract genomic DNA from the blood cell samples. The receptor library was made with the immunoSEQ multiplex PCR assay. For the multiplex PCR, a mixture combining 60 forward primers for TCR Vbeta segments and 13 reverse primers for TCR Jbeta segments was used. The CDR3 region of rearranged TCR beta genes was amplified from genomic DNA with a multiplex PCR assay. On the Illumina HiSeq System, the amplified TCR beta libraries were sequenced as 87-base-pair reads. In the source study's methods: A later analysis tallied around 87 million unique TCR beta chains across the 666 repertoires, and approximately 9.9 million of those chains were shared by two or more donors. To remove PCR and sequencing errors, raw reads were error-corrected and collapsed into unique sequences using a nearest-neighbor algorithm that merged closely related sequences. To assign V, D and J gene segments, CDR3 sequences were aligned to IMGT reference sequences. Each retained sequence needed at least a six-nucleotide match to both a V gene segment and a J gene segment. A rearrangement was called productive if the CDR3 had no stop codons and remained in frame with V and J, and every other rearrangement was called non-productive. Following IMGT convention, CDR3 was defined as the stretch from the second conserved V-encoded cysteine up to the conserved J-encoded phenylalanine. The earlier analysis of roughly 590 of the donors excluded any sequence lacking an unambiguous match to a single V gene segment. An earlier analysis of around 600 of the donors classified V segments as functional when productive rearrangements were above 56.7% and as segregating when the standard deviation between donors was above 5%. A statistical classification framework was built to diagnose cytomegalovirus status from the catalog of TCR beta chain sequences. In a later analysis, V and J genes were assigned by comparing TCR nucleotide sequences against IMGT/GENE-DB human TR gene sequences. Using the TCRdist pipeline, a later analysis assigned CDR3 sequences along with most-parsimonious VDJ recombination scenarios. A later analysis defined each TCR beta chain by its CDR3 amino acid sequence plus V-gene family, and excluded reads lacking a unique V-gene family. To address suspected cross-contamination and a sequencing artifact, a later analysis removed approximately 600 highly shared, low-generation-probability nucleotide sequences. A later analysis calculated a clonal expansion index for each public chain from normalized within-repertoire ranks of inferred template counts. Generation probabilities in a later analysis came from a VDJ recombination model fitted to out-of-frame rearrangements, and those results were checked against IGoR. A later analysis scored TCR-TCR, TCR-HLA and TCR-CMV co-occurrence with hypergeometric tests, applying a repertoire-size bias correction to TCR pairs. In a later analysis, false discovery rates were estimated by permuting HLA or CMV assignments 20 times. In a later analysis, co-occurring TCRs were grouped using DBSCAN, with TCRdist sequence similarity added in when clustering inside HLA-allele-positive subsets. Repertoires with fewer than 30,000 or more than 120,000 public chains were left out of co-occurrence clustering, as were a handful of repertoires with anomalous nucleotide sharing. TCRdb holds this immuneACCESS table with in-frame rearrangements only. Some clones are missing; in checked studies, unresolved V genes explain under half, and the rest has no known cause. The DNA was the basis for D and trimming; V, J and clone size are from that table. For this sample the table gives approximately 160,000 clones, of which roughly four fifths were detected only once. The ten largest clones add up to 2.5% to 3% of the sample.

Material: PBMCs. The TCR sequence derives from a woman aged 45-59 years in good health and CMV-seropositive.

Read as DNA, the sequence is TGTGCCAGCAGTCCGACGGGGTACGAGCAGTACTTC. It codes for CASSPTGYEQYF. The V and J segments used are TRBV7-8 and TRBJ2-7; TRBD2 is possibly the D segment (5 matching bases). The germline V gene provides CDR1 SGHVS and CDR2 FQNEAQ. The V and J ends are trimmed by 6 bases and 4 bases, leaving 10 bases between them. The CDR3 has 12 amino acids, counting the end cysteine and phenylalanine. The sequence is cut down to CDR3 DNA, 36 bases in frame from base 1.